This TCR beta chain was sequenced in a study of T cell responses to AZD1222 COVID-19 vaccine. Study-level points and caveats: Clonal diversity was possibly underestimated, and the donors were mostly white British, with more females.

CDR3 length equals 18 residues. V dropped 0 bases and J dropped 1 base, with 15 bases sitting between them. CDR1 and CDR2 (germline): MNHEY, SVGEGT. Of note for this clone: The antigen remains unidentified.

Clones were read by immunoSEQ multiplex PCR, and TCRdb kept only the in-frame ones, dropping some. The data hold approximately 100,000 clones, with 87% observed a single time. The rearrangement uses TRBV6-2 or TRBV6-3 and TRBJ2-2, with D perhaps TRBD1 (6 bases). The material sequenced was peripheral blood, taken 28 days after the second AZD1222 dose. The receptor was isolated from an adult who received the AZD1222 COVID-19 vaccine. This chain's CDR3 is CASSYSEQGGRNTGELFF. CDR3 in DNA: TGTGCCAGCAGTTACTCGGAACAGGGTGGGCGGAACACCGGGGAGCTGTTTTTT.